This T cell receptor (beta chain) was sequenced in a study of shared clonotypes between healthy human individuals. Some clones are missing from TCRdb's copy, which holds only in-frame ones; the method was immunoSEQ multiplex PCR. The table lists about 2 million clones, roughly 96% of them singletons. This TCR derives from a man younger than 35 in good health. Input material: naive CD4+ T cells sorted from blood. The subset here: CD45RA+ positively selected.

Here the CDR3 reads CASKSSSGESYNEQFF. CDR3 sequence (DNA): TGTGCCAGCAAATCGTCCTCTGGGGAGAGCTACAATGAGCAGTTCTTC. The chain combines TRBV6-6 with TRBJ2-1, with D possibly matching TRBD2 (5 bases). The CDR3 has 16 residues. Deletions cut 7 bases from V and 3 bases from J, with 19 bases between. Germline values: CDR1 MNHNY, CDR2 SVGAGI (reference sequence).